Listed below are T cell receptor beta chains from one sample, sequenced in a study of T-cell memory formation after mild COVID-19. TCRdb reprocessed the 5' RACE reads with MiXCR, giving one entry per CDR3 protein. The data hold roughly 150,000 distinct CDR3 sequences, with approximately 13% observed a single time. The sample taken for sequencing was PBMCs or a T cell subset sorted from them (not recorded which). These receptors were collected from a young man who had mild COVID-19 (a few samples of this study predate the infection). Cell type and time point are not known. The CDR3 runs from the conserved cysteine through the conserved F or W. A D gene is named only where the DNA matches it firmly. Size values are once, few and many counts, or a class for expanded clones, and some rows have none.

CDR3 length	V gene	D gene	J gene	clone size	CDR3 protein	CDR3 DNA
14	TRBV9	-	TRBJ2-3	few	CASSVRGAADTQYF	TGTGCCAGCAGCGTACGGGGGGCGGCAGATACGCAGTATTTT
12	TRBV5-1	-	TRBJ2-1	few	CASSPGPGEQFF	TGCGCCAGCAGCCCGGGGCCCGGGGAGCAGTTCTTC
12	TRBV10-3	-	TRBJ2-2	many	CAISSETGELFF	TGTGCCATCAGTTCGGAGACCGGGGAGCTGTTTTTT
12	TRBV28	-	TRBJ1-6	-	CASRGPNSPLHF	TGTGCCAGCAGGGGACCTAATTCACCCCTCCACTTT
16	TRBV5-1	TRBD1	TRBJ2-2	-	CASSSRPGGDTGELFF	TGCGCCAGCAGCTCAAGGCCAGGGGGAGACACCGGGGAGCTGTTTTTT
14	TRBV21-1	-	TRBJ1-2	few	CASSKVGTGAGYTF	-
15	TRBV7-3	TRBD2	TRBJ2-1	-	CASSELAGEYNEQFF	TGTGCCAGCAGCGAACTAGCGGGGGAATACAATGAGCAGTTCTTC
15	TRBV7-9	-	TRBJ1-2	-	CATTSTLGGYYGYTF	TGTGCCACCACCAGTACGCTTGGGGGATACTATGGCTACACCTTC
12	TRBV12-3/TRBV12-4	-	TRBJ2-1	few	CASTLRGDEQFF	TGTGCCAGCACCCTGAGGGGCGATGAGCAGTTCTTC
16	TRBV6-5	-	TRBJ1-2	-	CASSYSTVGARYGYTF	TGTGCCAGCAGTTACTCGACCGTAGGGGCAAGGTATGGCTACACCTTC
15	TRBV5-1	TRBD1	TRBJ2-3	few	CASSLNRGRPDTQYF	TGCGCCAGCAGCCTGAACAGGGGTCGTCCAGATACGCAGTATTTT
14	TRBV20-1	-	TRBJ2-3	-	CSARAPLGTDTQYF	TGCAGTGCTAGAGCCCCCCTCGGGACAGATACGCAGTATTTT
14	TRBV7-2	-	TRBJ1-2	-	CASSLVAGSHGYTF	TGTGCCAGCAGCTTAGTAGCAGGGTCCCATGGCTACACCTTC
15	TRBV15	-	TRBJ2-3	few	CATSRDLGDGDTQYF	TGTGCCACCAGCAGAGATCTCGGGGATGGAGATACGCAGTATTTT
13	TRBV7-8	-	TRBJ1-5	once	CARSLAADQPQHF	TGTGCCAGAAGCTTAGCGGCAGATCAGCCCCAGCATTTT
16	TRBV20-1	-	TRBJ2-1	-	CSASVSSRGAYNEQFF	TGCAGTGCTAGCGTGTCTAGCAGGGGGGCCTACAATGAGCAGTTCTTC
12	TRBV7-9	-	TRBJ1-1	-	CASSLMGGEAFF	TGTGCCAGCAGCCTAATGGGGGGCGAAGCTTTCTTT
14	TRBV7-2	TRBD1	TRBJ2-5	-	CASSSTGVQETQYF	TGTGCCAGCAGCTCGACAGGGGTTCAAGAGACCCAGTACTTC
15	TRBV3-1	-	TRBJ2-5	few	CASSQEIPGEAAQYF	TGTGCCAGCAGCCAAGAAATTCCGGGGGAGGCGGCCCAGTACTTC
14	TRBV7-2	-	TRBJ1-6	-	CASSLVGVNSPLHF	TGTGCCAGCAGCTTAGTGGGGGTGAATTCACCCCTCCACTTT
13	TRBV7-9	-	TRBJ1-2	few	CASSLEWRYGYTF	TGTGCCAGCAGCTTAGAGTGGCGGTATGGCTACACCTTC
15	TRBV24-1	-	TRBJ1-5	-	CATSDETVAGQPQHF	TGTGCCACCAGTGATGAGACAGTGGCGGGGCAGCCCCAGCATTTT
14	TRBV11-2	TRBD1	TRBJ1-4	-	CASTQDRGNEKLFF	TGTGCCAGCACCCAGGACAGGGGTAATGAAAAACTGTTTTTT
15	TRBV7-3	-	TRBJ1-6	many	CASSLVGGEGTPLHF	TGTGCCAGCAGCTTAGTCGGGGGAGAAGGGACACCCCTCCACTTT
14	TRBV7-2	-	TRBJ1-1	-	CASSLNPGNTEAFF	TGTGCCAGCAGCTTAAATCCCGGGAACACTGAAGCTTTCTTT
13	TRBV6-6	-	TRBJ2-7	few	CASTRSFEYEQYF	TGTGCCAGCACCCGCTCTTTTGAGTACGAGCAGTACTTC
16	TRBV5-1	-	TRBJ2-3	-	CASSLPVAGSTDTQYF	TGCGCCAGCAGCTTGCCCGTTGCGGGCAGCACAGATACGCAGTATTTT
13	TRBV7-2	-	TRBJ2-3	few	CASSLGREYTQYF	TGTGCCAGCAGCTTAGGCAGGGAATATACGCAGTATTTT
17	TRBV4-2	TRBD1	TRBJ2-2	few	CASSQDHRGGESGELFF	TGTGCCAGCAGCCAAGATCACAGGGGTGGGGAAAGCGGGGAGCTGTTTTTT
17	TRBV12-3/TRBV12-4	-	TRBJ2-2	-	CASSLSQGSVLTGELFF	TGTGCCAGCAGTTTATCACAGGGCTCGGTCCTCACCGGGGAGCTGTTTTTT
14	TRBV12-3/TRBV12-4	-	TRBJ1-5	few	CASKGGPSNQPQHF	TGTGCCAGCAAAGGGGGGCCTAGCAATCAGCCCCAGCATTTT
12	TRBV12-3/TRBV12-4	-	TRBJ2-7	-	CASSPKRYEQYF	TGTGCCAGCAGCCCTAAGAGGTACGAGCAGTACTTC
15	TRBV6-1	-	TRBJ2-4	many	CASSDFGSAKNIQYF	TGTGCCAGCAGTGATTTTGGGTCAGCCAAAAACATTCAGTACTTC